The 14 T cell receptor beta chains below were found in one sample sequenced in a study of regulatory T cells in long-lasting Graves disease. Arm-PCR with iRepertoire HTBI primers amplified the CDR3 regions for these TCR beta libraries. Each CDR3 protein gets one entry after TCRdb re-called the multiplex PCR reads with MiXCR. In the table there are roughly 400,000 distinct CDR3 sequences, approximately 22% of which are singletons. The time point denotes: persistent/refractory GD, antithyroid drugs over 5 years with positive TRAb. PBMC RNA was the source of the TCR library. The sequenced sample was peripheral blood mononuclear cells (PBMCs), obtained when the disease was refractory, from a patient treated with antithyroid drugs. These TCRs come from a female donor with Graves disease.

The rearrangement links TRBV6-1 to TRBJ2-7; D unclear. Germline lookup yields CDR1 MNHNS and CDR2 SASEGT. Trimming left V 6 bases short and J 2 bases short, with 11 bases between. The CDR3 consists of 13 residues. The CDR3 spells CASSLNIAYEQYF. For the CDR3, the DNA is TGTGCCAGCAGCCTTAATATAGCCTACGAGCAGTACTTC.

This clonotype has ten or more counts. CDR3 DNA: TGTGCCAGCAGTTTAGGGCGCAGGGGGTCCTACGAGCAGTACTTC. Translated: CASSLGRRGSYEQYF. The V gene is TRBV28, the J gene TRBJ2-7, with 7 positions matching TRBD1. The V gene's germline CDR1 is MDHEN and CDR2 SYDVKM. V shed 2 bases, J shed 1 base, and the junction held 5 bases outside the gene matches. The CDR3 covers 15 residues.

This clonotype was observed many times. This chain connects TRBV6-1 to TRBJ2-2; D not resolved. The CDR3 sequence is 15 residues long. Trimming pared 7 bases from V and 0 bases from J, leaving 12 bases between. CDR1 and CDR2 (germline): MNHNS, SASEGT. The CDR3 loop is CASTFAVSNTGELFF. CDR3 in DNA: TGTGCCAGCACGTTCGCCGTTTCGAACACCGGGGAGCTGTTTTTT.

This clonotype has a count of ten or more. V and J are TRBV2 and TRBJ2-2, with 8 nucleotides matching TRBD2. Germline V lookup: CDR1 SNHLY, CDR2 FYNNEI. This CDR3 comprises 15 residues. V shed 7 bases, J shed 6 bases, and the junction held 10 bases outside the gene matches. The CDR3: CASMESGSGSGELFF. DNA of the CDR3: TGTGCCAGCATGGAAAGCGGGAGTGGTTCCGGGGAGCTGTTTTTT.

This clonotype was found a few times. V and J are TRBV12-3 or TRBV12-4 and TRBJ2-2, with 7 nucleotides matching TRBD1. The V gene end was trimmed by 5 bases and the J gene end by 8 bases; junction bases not matched to a gene: 11. The CDR3 has 15 residues. The CDR3 spells CASSPSTGKVGELFF. CDR3 bases: TGTGCCAGCAGTCCATCGACAGGGAAAGTTGGGGAGCTGTTTTTT.

This clonotype appeared a few times. The chain links TRBV27 to TRBJ2-7; 14 nucleotides agree with TRBD2. The germline V gene has CDR1 MNHEY and CDR2 SMNVEV (reference sequence). With V trimmed by 4 bases and J by 3 bases, 8 bases remained unmatched. The CDR3 totals 17 residues. CDR3 bases: TGTGCCAGCAGTTCCCGACTAGCGGGAGGGCCGGGCTACGAGCAGTACTTC. Translation: CASSSRLAGGPGYEQYF.

This clonotype was found a few times. This sequence joins TRBV29-1 and TRBJ2-2; TRBD2 agrees at 8 bases. The CDR3 is 14 amino acids. V was clipped by 4 bases and J by 1 base; unmatched bases: 2. The germline V gene has CDR1 SQVTM and CDR2 ANQGSEA. DNA for the CDR3: TGCAGCGTTGGGACTAGCCTGAACACCGGGGAGCTGTTTTTT. Its translation: CSVGTSLNTGELFF.

V and J are TRBV7-2 and TRBJ1-1; TRBD1 aligns across 9 bases. V was pared by 5 bases and J by 3 bases, with 19 bases of the junction left unmatched. CDR1 SGHTA and CDR2 FQGNSA come from the germline V gene. The CDR3 sequence is 19 residues long. The CDR3 region has the DNA TGTGCCAGCAGCCCACTCCCTTGGGGACAGGGACGCGTTGACACTGAAGCTTTCTTT. It is translated as CASSPLPWGQGRVDTEAFF.

The V call is TRBV6-2 or TRBV6-3, the J call TRBJ2-4; 7 bases agree with TRBD1. CDR3 length equals 15 residues. V gave up 0 bases and J gave up 6 bases; unmatched junction bases: 5. CDR1 MNHEY and CDR2 SVGEGT come from the germline V gene. The CDR3 nucleotides are TGTGCCAGCAGTTACTCGAGGGGACAGAGAAACATTCAGTACTTC. Amino acids: CASSYSRGQRNIQYF.

This clonotype was detected many times. This rearrangement joins TRBV15 to TRBJ1-6; 7 bases are shared with TRBD1. Germline-derived CDR1 and CDR2 are LNHNV and YYDKDF (reference sequence). V shed 0 bases and J 7 bases; nucleotides not matched to a gene: 9. This CDR3 is built from 17 residues. CDR3: CATSRDRSRDRNSPLHF. As DNA, the CDR3 is TGTGCCACCAGCAGAGATCGCAGCCGGGACAGAAATTCACCCCTCCACTTT.

The V and J genes are TRBV7-9 and TRBJ1-2, with 10 bases matching TRBD1. This CDR3 is 16 amino acids long. Germline CDR1 and CDR2: SEHNR and FQNEAQ (reference sequence). The ends lost 1 base at V and 4 bases at J; junction bases unmatched: 6. CDR3 protein: CASSLVGTGASYGYTF. DNA for the CDR3: TGTGCCAGCAGCTTAGTAGGGACAGGGGCATCCTATGGCTACACCTTC. Full variable domain (missing parts from reference TRBV7-9 and TRBJ1-2): DTGVSQNPRHKITKRGQNVTFRCDPISEHNRLYWYRQTLGQGPEFLTYFQNEAQLEKSRLLSDRFSAERPKGSFSTLEIQRTEQGDSAMYLCASSLVGTGASYGYTFGSGTRLTVV.

The chain has TRBV19 and TRBJ2-2, with TRBD1 matching 10 bases. The CDR3 runs 17 residues. V was pared by 8 bases and J by 1 base, with 10 bases of the junction left unmatched. CDR1 and CDR2 (germline): LNHDA, SQIVND (reference sequence). CDR3 in amino acids: CASQPRQGAWNTGELFF. In DNA, the CDR3 is TGTGCCAGTCAACCTCGACAGGGGGCATGGAACACCGGGGAGCTGTTTTTT.

This clonotype was counted many times. This chain connects TRBV29-1 to TRBJ2-5; 7 bases align to TRBD2. This CDR3 comprises 12 residues. Germline V gene sequence: CDR1 SQVTM, CDR2 ANQGSEA. CDR3 DNA sequence: TGCAGTGCCTTCCGGGGAGGGGAGACCCAGTACTTC. This encodes CSAFRGGETQYF.

DNA for the CDR3: TGTGCCAGCAGCGTAGAAGAAAGAACTGAAGCTTTCTTT. As protein: CASSVEERTEAFF. The chain is built from TRBV9 and TRBJ1-1; D is undetermined. This CDR3 has 13 residues. Trimming removed 0 bases at V and 5 bases at J, with 8 bases between. Germline V gives CDR1 SGDLS, CDR2 YYNGEE.